One sample yielded the 25 T cell receptor beta chains listed below, sequenced in a study of tumor-infiltrating lymphocytes in primary liver carcinoma (dated by TCRdb to about 2017). TCRdb names Illumina HiSeq 2500 as the instrument used. Using a constant-region primer and ProtoScript II reverse transcriptase, TCRbeta-specific cDNA was reverse-transcribed from about 0.45 ug total RNA. Construction of the TCRbeta libraries relied on three nested rounds of multiplex PCR, following a slightly modified ARM-PCR procedure. The first two PCR rounds used multiplex TRBV1-TRBV30 forward primers with a Cbeta reverse primer, each for about 10 cycles. TCRdb reworked the public reads: Q25 trimming with fastp, MiXCR clone assembly, productive beta chains retained. Rows are combined by CDR3 protein, so each entry shows the most common genes and DNA. Present in this sample are fewer than 350,000 distinct CDR3 sequences, over 55% of which were seen just once. Roughly 9% of the sample is in the top ten clones.

Blood RNA was extracted from unsorted whole blood with TRIzol reagent; germline DNA came from the DNeasy Blood & Tissue kit. The source material was peripheral blood. Receptors were obtained from a man between 35 and 55 years old with primary liver carcinoma and hepatitis B virus infection.

As concerns this clonotype: This may come from a read error, since a much larger clone is one base off. The V gene is TRBV6-1, the J gene TRBJ2-1, with 9 bases fitting TRBD1. Trimming took 2 bases from V and 9 from J; bases not matched to a gene: 11. This CDR3 contains 16 residues. The germline V gene has CDR1 MNHNS and CDR2 SASEGT. This CDR3 reads CASSEPEQGAEGEQFF. The CDR3 region has the DNA TGTGCCAGCAGTGAACCGGAACAGGGGGCTGAGGGTGAGCAGTTCTTC.

Worth noting for this clonotype: A junction boundary mismatches the germline segment, possibly from a read error. The chain recombines TRBV11-2 with TRBJ2-5; 10 bases are a match to TRBD2. Per the germline V gene, CDR1 is SGHAT and CDR2 is FQNNGV. CDR3 length: 16 amino acids. The CDR3 reads CTSNLNSGRSQETQYF. The CDR3 DNA is TGTACCAGCAACTTAAATAGCGGGAGGTCCCAAGAGACTCAGTACTTC.

The genes are TRBV5-1 and TRBJ1-1, with unresolved D. Trimming stripped 7 bases from V and 0 bases from J, with 10 bases between. Germline loops: CDR1 SGHRS, CDR2 YFSETQ. This CDR3 has 13 amino acids. The CDR3 region has the DNA TGCGCCAGCCATGCCGCATTGAACACTGAAGCTTTCTTT. Translated, it gives CASHAALNTEAFF.

In nucleotides, the CDR3 is TGTGCCAGCATCATACTCCAGGGGGCGGGTGAGCAGTACTTC. This codes for CASIILQGAGEQYF. The genes are TRBV7-8 and TRBJ2-7; the match to TRBD1 covers 8 bases. Germline V gene lookup returns CDR1 SGHVS and CDR2 FQNEAQ. V shed 7 bases, J shed 7 bases, and the junction held 12 bases outside the gene matches. The CDR3 is 14 residues long. The full variable domain, completed using reference TRBV7-8 and TRBJ2-7, is GAGVSQSPRYKVAKRGQDVALRCDPISGHVSLFWYQQALGQGPEFLTYFQNEAQLDKSGLPSDRFFAERPEGSVSTLKIQRTQQEDSAVYLCASIILQGAGEQYFGPGTRLTVT.

Comments on this clonotype: A junction boundary mismatches the germline segment, possibly from a read error. The chain recombines TRBV7-9 with TRBJ1-4, with TRBD1 matching over 7 bases. Germline CDR1 SEHNR, CDR2 FQNEAQ (reference sequence). The CDR3 extends over 14 amino acids. The CDR3 region is CASSPGTAGEKLLF. Written as DNA, the CDR3 is TGTGCCAGCAGCCCCGGGACAGCTGGTGAAAAACTGCTTTTT.

This chain uses TRBV5-4 with TRBJ2-7; TRBD2 agrees at 10 bases. The CDR3 is made up of 14 amino acids. V shed 7 bases and J 4 bases; nucleotides not matched to a gene: 8. Germline V gene sequence: CDR1 SGHNT, CDR2 YYREEE (reference sequence). CDR3 sequence (DNA): TGTGCCAGCGGGTCTGGGACTAGCGTATACGAGCAGTACTTC. Its protein is CASGSGTSVYEQYF.

CDR3 residues: CASSERRSYNEQFF. The CDR3 DNA reads as TGTGCCAGCAGCGAGAGGAGATCCTACAATGAGCAGTTCTTC. This chain joins TRBV13 and TRBJ2-1; D unclear. Trimming took off 5 bases at V and 1 base at J, with 9 bases between the two ends. CDR1 PRHDT and CDR2 FYEKMQ come from the germline V gene (reference sequence). The CDR3 covers 14 residues.

Comments on this clonotype: A much more abundant neighbour one base away suggests this may be a read error. This chain joins TRBV10-2 and TRBJ2-7, with unresolved D. This CDR3 has 11 residues. Germline lookup yields CDR1 WSHSY and CDR2 SAAADI. The CDR3 DNA is TGCGCCAGCATGATAGGGCACGAGCGGTACTTC. Amino acids: CASMIGHERYF.

A note on this clonotype: A much more abundant neighbour one base away suggests this may be a read error. This sequence joins TRBV6-2 or TRBV6-3 and TRBJ2-2; unclear D gene. V was shortened by 10 bases and J by 0 bases, with 18 bases between the two germline ends. Germline V gene lookup returns CDR1 MNHEY and CDR2 SVGEGT. The CDR3 consists of 16 residues. The CDR3 loop reads CANTPRDGANTGELFF. The CDR3 coding sequence is TGTGCCAACACCCCCCGCGACGGAGCGAACACCGGGGAGCTGTTTTTT.

With regard to this clonotype: A read error is possible here, since a much larger clone lies one base away. The rearrangement links TRBV7-8 to TRBJ2-1; 9 bases fit TRBD2. The CDR3 totals 19 residues. The V gene's germline CDR1 is SGHVS and CDR2 FQNEAQ. The CDR3, as DNA: TGTACCAGCAGCTTAATGCTAGCGGGAACTCCAAGCTCCTACAATGAGCAGTTCTTC. Translation gives CTSSLMLAGTPSSYNEQFF. The full variable domain, its missing parts supplied by reference TRBV7-8 and TRBJ2-1, is GAGVSQSPRYKVAKRGQDVALRCDPISGHVSLFWYQQALGQGPEFLTYFQNEAQLDKSGLPSDRFFAERPEGSVSTLKIQRTQQEDSAVYLCTSSLMLAGTPSSYNEQFFGPGTRLTVL.

This clonotype occurred a few times. This could be a read error, since a much larger clone is one nucleotide away. V usage is TRBV10-3 and J usage is TRBJ1-6; D not resolved. Trimming left V 4 bases short and J 10 bases short, with 8 bases between. From germline, CDR1 is ENHRY and CDR2 SYGVKD. CDR3 length: 12 residues. CDR3 protein: CAISVAESPLHF. The CDR3 DNA reads TGTGCCATCAGTGTGGCAGAGTCACCCCTCCACTTT.

Concerning this clonotype itself: A read error may be the cause here, since a much bigger clone is one base away. The CDR3 does not close with the conserved phenylalanine or tryptophan, likely indicating a read error. This chain joins TRBV29-1 and TRBJ1-5; D is ambiguous. The CDR3 extends over 13 amino acids. CDR1 and CDR2 (germline): SQVTM, ANQGSEA. V was cut by 4 bases and J by 3 bases, with 10 bases left in between. CDR3 loop: CSVGGDINQPQHY. The DNA for the CDR3 is TGCAGCGTTGGAGGAGACATCAATCAGCCCCAGCATTAT.

On this clonotype: A much bigger clone sits one base away, suggesting this may be a read error. The chain joins TRBV10-1 to TRBJ2-1; perhaps TRBD2 as D (6 bases). Per the germline V gene, CDR1 is WNHNN and CDR2 is SYGVQD (reference sequence). V lost 3 bases and J lost 8, with 17 bases in between. CDR3 length equals 15 residues. The CDR3 DNA sequence: TGCGCCAGCAGTGATACGGGGGAGAGGGACGATGAGCAGTTCTTC. This sequence encodes CASSDTGERDDEQFF.

The chain carries TRBV7-3 and TRBJ2-1; 12 bases agree with TRBD2. V lost 5 bases to trimming and J lost 10 bases; unmatched junction nucleotides: 9. The CDR3 has 15 residues. In germline, CDR1 is SGHTA, CDR2 FQGTGA. The CDR3 DNA is TGTGCCAGCAGCATTAGGACTAGCGGGAAGGGGGAGCAGTTCTTC. It translates to CASSIRTSGKGEQFF.

In regard to this clonotype: A junction end diverges from the germline sequence, so it may reflect a read error. J is TRBJ2-7 and V is TRBV10-3; 9 bases line up with TRBD2. The germline V gene has CDR1 ENHRY and CDR2 SYGVKD. The CDR3 runs to 20 residues. DNA for the CDR3: TGTGTCATCAGTGATCGGGGCGGACGAGGACCAGCGGGAGGATCCTACGAGCAGTACTTC. Residues: CVISDRGGRGPAGGSYEQYF.

A note on this clonotype: In this CDR3 the conserved last residue, phenylalanine or tryptophan, is missing, so a read error is likely. The chain recombines TRBV28 with TRBJ2-1; no reliable D call. CDR3 size: 15 residues. The V end was cut by 6 bases, the J end by 7 bases, with 19 bases between. Germline CDR1 and CDR2: MDHEN and SYDVKM. This CDR3 is CASRMTENLRNEQFL. The DNA for the CDR3 is TGTGCCAGCAGAATGACCGAAAATCTCAGGAATGAGCAGTTCCTC.

This clonotype was found many times. The chain employs TRBV29-1 and TRBJ2-7; TRBD2 agrees at 7 bases. Trimming cost V 0 bases and J 9 bases; bases outside gene matches: 5. The CDR3 runs 12 residues. Germline V lookup: CDR1 SQVTM, CDR2 ANQGSEA. CDR3 in amino acids: CSVEEGRAAQYF. CDR3 coding DNA: TGCAGCGTTGAAGAGGGGAGGGCCGCGCAGTACTTC.

To note about this clonotype: A much larger clone differs by one base, so this may be a read error. The chain uses TRBV6-2 or TRBV6-3 and TRBJ1-5; 8 bases map to TRBD1. Trimming at V came to 6 bases and at J to 9 bases, leaving 31 bases not matched to a gene. CDR1 and CDR2 from the germline V gene are MNHEY and SVGEGT. The CDR3 loop spans 21 amino acids. CDR3 in amino acids: CASRSDRGQTKYNPSDLPQHF. The CDR3 bases are TGTGCCAGCAGGTCCGACAGGGGACAAACAAAATACAACCCGTCGGATCTGCCCCAGCATTTT.

This chain links TRBV28 with TRBJ2-2; D is ambiguous. The germline V gene encodes CDR1 MDHEN and CDR2 SYDVKM. This CDR3 comprises 13 residues. With 3 bases removed from V and 4 bases from J, the gap between germline ends came to 6 bases. This CDR3 reads CASSLSPTGELFF. In DNA, the CDR3 is TGTGCCAGCAGTTTGTCACCCACCGGGGAGCTGTTTTTT. The full variable domain, its missing parts supplied by reference TRBV28 and TRBJ2-2, is DVKVTQSSRYLVKRTGEKVFLECVQDMDHENMFWYRQDPGLGLRLIYFSYDVKMKEKGDIPEGYSVSREKKERFSLILESASTNQTSMYLCASSLSPTGELFFGEGSRLTVL.

The chain is built from TRBV10-3 and TRBJ2-3; 8 bases line up with TRBD2. Germline trimming cut 8 bases from V and 4 bases from J; bases unmatched to any gene: 11. The CDR3 contains 15 residues. The germline V gene has CDR1 ENHRY and CDR2 SYGVKD. CDR3 DNA sequence: TGTGCCATCTCCCCGGCGGCGGGAGGTTCAGATACGCAGTATTTT. Amino acid sequence: CAISPAAGGSDTQYF.

As regards this clonotype: A much larger clone is a single base away; this may be a read error. This chain connects TRBV4-2 to TRBJ1-1; no definite D call. The CDR3 extends over 14 amino acids. With 1 base removed from V and 2 bases from J, the gap between germline ends came to 8 bases. Germline V gene lookup returns CDR1 LGHNA and CDR2 YNFKEQ. The CDR3 DNA sequence: TGTGCCAGCAGCCAAGGGCACAGCAACACTGAAGCTTTCTTT. This codes for CASSQGHSNTEAFF.

A word on this clonotype: One end of the junction is discordant with germline, which a read error may explain. This rearrangement joins TRBV4-1 to TRBJ1-2, with a tentative D call TRBD1 (5 bases). Looked up from germline, CDR1 is MGHRA and CDR2 is YSYEKL. CDR3 length: 13 amino acids. CDR3 coding DNA: TGCACCAGCAGCCCGGGGCCAGTCCATGGCTACACCTTC. Translation gives CTSSPGPVHGYTF.

Turning to this clonotype: Germline is not matched at one junction end, which may reflect a read error. The V gene is TRBV10-2, the J gene TRBJ1-5, with D uncertain. Germline lookup yields CDR1 WSHSY and CDR2 SAAADI. This CDR3 spans 18 amino acids. CDR3 coding DNA: TGCGCCAGCGGTGAGCAGCAGTCGCTCGGACCAAGCAATCAGCCCCAGCATTTT. Its translation: CASGEQQSLGPSNQPQHF.

Remarks on this clonotype: A single base separates this from a much larger clone, so it may be a read error. The missing conserved phenylalanine or tryptophan at the end of this CDR3 makes a read error likely. This rearrangement joins TRBV6-1 to TRBJ1-2, with D unresolved. The CDR3 has 15 residues. The germline CDR1 and CDR2 sequences are MNHNS and SASEGT. Trimming cost V 4 bases and J 3 bases, with 15 bases left between them. CDR3 sequence reads: CASSVSGLRDYGYTL. DNA of the CDR3: TGTGCCAGCAGTGTCTCCGGATTGAGGGACTATGGCTACACCCTC.

This clonotype appeared many times. CDR3 DNA: TGTGCCAGCAGTTACACGATTTCCGGGACAGACAGCTCCTACGAGCAGTACTTC. Encoded protein: CASSYTISGTDSSYEQYF. V gene TRBV6-2 or TRBV6-3 combines with J gene TRBJ2-7, with 7 bases aligning to TRBD1. This CDR3 contains 18 residues. V gave up 2 bases and J gave up 0 bases; unmatched junction bases: 13. Germline V lookup: CDR1 MNHEY, CDR2 SVGEGT.